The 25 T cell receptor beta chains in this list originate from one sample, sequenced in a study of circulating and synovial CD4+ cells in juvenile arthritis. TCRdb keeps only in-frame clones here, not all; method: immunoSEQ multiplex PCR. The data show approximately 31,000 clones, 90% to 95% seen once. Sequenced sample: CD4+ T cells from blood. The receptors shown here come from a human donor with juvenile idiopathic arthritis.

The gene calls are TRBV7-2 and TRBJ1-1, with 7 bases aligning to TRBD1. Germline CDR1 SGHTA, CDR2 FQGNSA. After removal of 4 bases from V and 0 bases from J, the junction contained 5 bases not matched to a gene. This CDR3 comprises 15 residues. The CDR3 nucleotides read TGTGCCAGCAGCTCAGCCGGGACAGTGAACACTGAAGCTTTCTTT. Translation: CASSSAGTVNTEAFF.

CDR3 amino acids: CASSLSGQGAGNTIYF. The CDR3 DNA follows: TGCGCCAGCAGCCTATCGGGACAGGGGGCTGGAAACACCATATATTTT. The V gene is TRBV5-1, the J gene TRBJ1-3, with 11 bases identical to TRBD1. V dropped 4 bases and J dropped 2; count of bases not matched to a gene: 5. Per the germline V gene, CDR1 is SGHRS and CDR2 is YFSETQ. The CDR3 totals 16 residues.

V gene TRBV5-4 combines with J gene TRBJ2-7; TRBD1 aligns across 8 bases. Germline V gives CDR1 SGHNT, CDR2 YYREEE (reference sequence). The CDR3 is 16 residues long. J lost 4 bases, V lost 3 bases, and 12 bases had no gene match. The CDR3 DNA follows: TGTGCCAGCAGCTATTCGACAGGGGTTAAGAGGTACGAGCAGTACTTC. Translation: CASSYSTGVKRYEQYF. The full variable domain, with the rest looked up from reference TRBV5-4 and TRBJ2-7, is ETGVTQSPTHLIKTRGQQVTLRCSSQSGHNTVSWYQQALGQGPQFIFQYYREEENGRGNFPPRFSGLQFPNYSSELNVNALELDDSALYLCASSYSTGVKRYEQYFGPGTRLTVT.

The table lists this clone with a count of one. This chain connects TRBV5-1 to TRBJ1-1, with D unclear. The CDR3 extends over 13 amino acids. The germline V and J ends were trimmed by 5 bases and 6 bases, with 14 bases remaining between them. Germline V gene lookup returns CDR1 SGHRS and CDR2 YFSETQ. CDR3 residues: CASSTDRVAEAFF. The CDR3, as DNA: TGCGCCAGCAGTACCGACCGGGTCGCTGAAGCTTTCTTT.

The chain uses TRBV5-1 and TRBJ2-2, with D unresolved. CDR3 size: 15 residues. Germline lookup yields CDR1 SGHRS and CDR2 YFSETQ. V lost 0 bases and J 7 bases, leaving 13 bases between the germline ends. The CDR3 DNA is TGCGCCAGCAGCTTGGTGGGCCAGCCTCTCGGGGAGCTGTTTTTT. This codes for CASSLVGQPLGELFF.

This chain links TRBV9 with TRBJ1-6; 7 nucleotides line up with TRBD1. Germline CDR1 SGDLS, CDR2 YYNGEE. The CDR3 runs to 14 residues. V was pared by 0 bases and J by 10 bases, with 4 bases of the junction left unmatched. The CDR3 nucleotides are TGTGCCAGCAGCGTAGACAGGGGTGGCTCACCCCTCCACTTT. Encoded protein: CASSVDRGGSPLHF.

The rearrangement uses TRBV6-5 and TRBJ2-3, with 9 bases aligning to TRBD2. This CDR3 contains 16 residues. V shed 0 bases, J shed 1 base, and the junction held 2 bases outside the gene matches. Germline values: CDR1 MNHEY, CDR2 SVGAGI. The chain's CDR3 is CASSYSSGGGTDTQYF. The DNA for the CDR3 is TGTGCCAGCAGTTACTCTAGCGGGGGAGGCACAGATACGCAGTATTTT.

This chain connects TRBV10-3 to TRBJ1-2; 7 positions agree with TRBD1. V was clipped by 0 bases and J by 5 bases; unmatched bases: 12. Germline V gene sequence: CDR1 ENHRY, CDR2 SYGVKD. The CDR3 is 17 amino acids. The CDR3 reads CAISESGKGTAMYGYTF. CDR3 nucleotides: TGTGCCATCAGTGAGTCTGGGAAGGGGACAGCTATGTATGGCTACACCTTC.

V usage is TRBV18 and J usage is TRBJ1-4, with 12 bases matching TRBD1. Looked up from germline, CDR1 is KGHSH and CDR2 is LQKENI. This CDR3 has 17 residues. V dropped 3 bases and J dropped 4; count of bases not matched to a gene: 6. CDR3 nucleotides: TGTGCCAGCTCACCGGCGGGACAGGGGGCTGGTAATGAAAAACTGTTTTTT. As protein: CASSPAGQGAGNEKLFF.

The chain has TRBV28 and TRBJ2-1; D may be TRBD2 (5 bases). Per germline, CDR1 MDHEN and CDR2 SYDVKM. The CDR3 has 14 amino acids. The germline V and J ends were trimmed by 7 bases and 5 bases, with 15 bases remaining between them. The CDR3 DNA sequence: TGTGCCAGCATTGACTACGGGATAGACAATGAGCAGTTCTTC. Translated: CASIDYGIDNEQFF. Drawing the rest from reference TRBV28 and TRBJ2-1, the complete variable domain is DVKVTQSSRYLVKRTGEKVFLECVQDMDHENMFWYRQDPGLGLRLIYFSYDVKMKEKGDIPEGYSVSREKKERFSLILESASTNQTSMYLCASIDYGIDNEQFFGPGTRLTVL.

This chain's CDR3 is CASSGTDNSPLHF. The DNA of the CDR3 is TGCGCCAGCAGCGGGACAGATAATTCACCCCTCCACTTT. J is TRBJ1-6 and V is TRBV5-1; 7 bases align to TRBD1. Germline V gives CDR1 SGHRS, CDR2 YFSETQ. After removal of 4 bases from V and 5 bases from J, the junction contained 0 bases not matched to a gene. This CDR3 region has 13 residues.

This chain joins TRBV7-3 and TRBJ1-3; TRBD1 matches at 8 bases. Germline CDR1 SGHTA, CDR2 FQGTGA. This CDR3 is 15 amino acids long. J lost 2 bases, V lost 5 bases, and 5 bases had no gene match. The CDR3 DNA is TGTGCCAGCAGCACCGCAGGGGGCGCTGGAAACACCATATATTTT. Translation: CASSTAGGAGNTIYF.

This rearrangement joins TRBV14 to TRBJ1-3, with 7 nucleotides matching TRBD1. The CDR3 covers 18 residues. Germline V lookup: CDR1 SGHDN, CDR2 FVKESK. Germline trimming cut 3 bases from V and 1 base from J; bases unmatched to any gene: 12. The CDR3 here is CASSQDLWTGGSGNTIYF. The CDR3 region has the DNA TGTGCCAGCAGCCAGGACTTATGGACAGGAGGGTCTGGAAACACCATATATTTT. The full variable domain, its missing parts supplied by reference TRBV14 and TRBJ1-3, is EAGVTQFPSHSVIEKGQTVTLRCDPISGHDNLYWYRRVMGKEIKFLLHFVKESKQDESGMPNNRFLAERTGGTYSTLKVQPAELEDSGVYFCASSQDLWTGGSGNTIYFGEGSWLTVV.

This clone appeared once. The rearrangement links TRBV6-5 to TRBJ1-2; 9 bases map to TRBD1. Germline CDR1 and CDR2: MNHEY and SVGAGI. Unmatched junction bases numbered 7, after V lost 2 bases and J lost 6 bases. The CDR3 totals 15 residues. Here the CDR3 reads CASSYTGTGNHGYTF. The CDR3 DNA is TGTGCCAGCAGTTACACCGGGACAGGGAATCATGGCTACACCTTC.

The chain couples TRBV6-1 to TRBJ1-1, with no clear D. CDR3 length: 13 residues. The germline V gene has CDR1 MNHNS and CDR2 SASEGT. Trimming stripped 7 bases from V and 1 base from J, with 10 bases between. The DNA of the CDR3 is TGTGCCAGCAAGAGGGATCCGAACACTGAAGCTTTCTTT. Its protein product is CASKRDPNTEAFF.

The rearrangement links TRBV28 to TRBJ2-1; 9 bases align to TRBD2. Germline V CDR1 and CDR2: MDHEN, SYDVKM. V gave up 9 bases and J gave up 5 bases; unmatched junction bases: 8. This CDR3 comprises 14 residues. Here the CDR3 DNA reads TGTGCCAGTTTCGCGGGAGGGCCGCACAATGAGCAGTTCTTC. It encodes CASFAGGPHNEQFF. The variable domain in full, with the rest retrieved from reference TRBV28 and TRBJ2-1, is DVKVTQSSRYLVKRTGEKVFLECVQDMDHENMFWYRQDPGLGLRLIYFSYDVKMKEKGDIPEGYSVSREKKERFSLILESASTNQTSMYLCASFAGGPHNEQFFGPGTRLTVL.

This CDR3 reads CASSEARSGIDHNEQFF. Written as DNA, the CDR3 is TGTGCCAGCAGTGAAGCGCGATCGGGGATTGATCACAATGAGCAGTTCTTC. The rearrangement uses TRBV6-1 and TRBJ2-1, with a possible D match to TRBD2 (5 bases). The length of the CDR3 is 17 residues. V shed 0 bases and J shed 5 bases, with 17 bases lying between them. Germline V CDR1 and CDR2: MNHNS, SASEGT.

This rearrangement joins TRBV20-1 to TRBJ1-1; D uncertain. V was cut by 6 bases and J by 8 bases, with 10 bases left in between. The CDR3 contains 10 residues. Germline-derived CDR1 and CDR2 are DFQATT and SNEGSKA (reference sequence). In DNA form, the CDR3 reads TGCAGTGCGCGGACTGGCGAAGCTTTCTTT. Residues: CSARTGEAFF.

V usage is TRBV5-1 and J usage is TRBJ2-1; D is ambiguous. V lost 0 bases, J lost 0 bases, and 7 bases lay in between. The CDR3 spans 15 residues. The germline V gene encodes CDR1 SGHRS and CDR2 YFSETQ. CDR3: CASSLGESSYNEQFF. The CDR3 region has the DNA TGCGCCAGCAGCTTGGGAGAGAGCTCCTACAATGAGCAGTTCTTC.

CDR3 in amino acids: CASSQEVFGTSWYEQYF. Written as DNA, the CDR3 is TGCGCCAGCAGCCAAGAGGTTTTCGGGACTAGCTGGTACGAGCAGTACTTC. The chain couples TRBV4-3 to TRBJ2-7; 9 bases fit TRBD2. The germline V gene encodes CDR1 LGHNA and CDR2 YSLEER. The CDR3 runs 17 residues. V lost 0 bases, J lost 4 bases, and 10 bases stayed unmatched.

The CDR3 is CASSAVTGAFSPLHF. The CDR3 DNA is TGTGCCAGCAGCGCAGTGACAGGGGCGTTTTCACCCCTCCACTTT. This chain uses TRBV9 with TRBJ1-6; 8 nucleotides agree with TRBD1. V dropped 3 bases and J dropped 9; count of bases not matched to a gene: 8. Germline CDR1 reads SGDLS; CDR2 reads YYNGEE. There are 15 residues in the CDR3.

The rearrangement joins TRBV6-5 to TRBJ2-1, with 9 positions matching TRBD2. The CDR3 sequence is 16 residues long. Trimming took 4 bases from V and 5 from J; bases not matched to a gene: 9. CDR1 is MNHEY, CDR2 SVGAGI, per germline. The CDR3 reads CASSSGSGRMNNEQFF. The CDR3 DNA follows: TGTGCCAGCAGTTCCGGTAGCGGGAGAATGAACAATGAGCAGTTCTTC.

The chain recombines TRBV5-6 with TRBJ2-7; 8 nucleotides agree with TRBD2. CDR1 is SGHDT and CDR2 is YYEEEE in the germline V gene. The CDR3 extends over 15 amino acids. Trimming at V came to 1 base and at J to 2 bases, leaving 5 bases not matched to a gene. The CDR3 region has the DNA TGTGCCAGCAGCTTGCGGGCGGGAGGCCCCTACGAGCAGTACTTC. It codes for CASSLRAGGPYEQYF.

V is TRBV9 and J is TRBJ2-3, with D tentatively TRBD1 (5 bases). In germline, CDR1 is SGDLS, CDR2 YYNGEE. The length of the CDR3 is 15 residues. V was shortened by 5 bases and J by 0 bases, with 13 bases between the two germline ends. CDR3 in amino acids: CASSEQDQSTDTQYF. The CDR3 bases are TGTGCCAGCAGTGAACAGGACCAAAGCACAGATACGCAGTATTTT.

CDR3 DNA sequence: TGTGCCAGCAGCTTGGGACAGGGAGGCACCGGGGAGCTGTTTTTT. Amino acid sequence: CASSLGQGGTGELFF. The chain is built from TRBV7-6 and TRBJ2-2; 9 bases align to TRBD1. In germline, CDR1 is SGHVS, CDR2 FNYEAQ. Germline trimming cut 3 bases from V and 4 bases from J; bases unmatched to any gene: 3. CDR3 length: 15 amino acids.